This T cell receptor beta chain was obtained from a study of shared clonotypes between healthy human individuals. With respect to this clone: Its antigen is unknown.

The CDR3 length is 15 residues. Trimming took 4 bases from V and 4 from J; bases not matched to a gene: 10. Germline V gives CDR1 SGHDT, CDR2 YYEEEE. CD45RO-negative cells were positively selected for CCR7, leaving out terminally differentiated effector memory CD45RA+ cells. The input for sorted-subset replicate PCRs was about 200 ng DNA, 25,000 to 35,000 T cell genomes. The data were produced by immunoSEQ multiplex PCR, yet TCRdb's version contains in-frame clones alone and is incomplete. The repertoire holds around 2,000,000 clones, less than 95% seen once, with roughly 1% in the top ten. The study, taken as a whole, reports: An anticipated effect of sequencing depth on clonotype sharing among donors was recognized. Non-shared clonotypes were found to have lower generation probabilities than the clonotypes that were shared by all four of the sorted-subset donors.

This receptor was identified in a man aged 18 to 35 in good health. Sequencing was performed on naive CD8+ T cells sorted from blood. The chain carries TRBV5-6 and TRBJ1-2; 7 bases are shared with TRBD1. CDR3 bases: TGTGCCAGCAGCGGAGAGACAGGGTTGCTCTATGGCTACACCTTC. Translated, it gives CASSGETGLLYGYTF.